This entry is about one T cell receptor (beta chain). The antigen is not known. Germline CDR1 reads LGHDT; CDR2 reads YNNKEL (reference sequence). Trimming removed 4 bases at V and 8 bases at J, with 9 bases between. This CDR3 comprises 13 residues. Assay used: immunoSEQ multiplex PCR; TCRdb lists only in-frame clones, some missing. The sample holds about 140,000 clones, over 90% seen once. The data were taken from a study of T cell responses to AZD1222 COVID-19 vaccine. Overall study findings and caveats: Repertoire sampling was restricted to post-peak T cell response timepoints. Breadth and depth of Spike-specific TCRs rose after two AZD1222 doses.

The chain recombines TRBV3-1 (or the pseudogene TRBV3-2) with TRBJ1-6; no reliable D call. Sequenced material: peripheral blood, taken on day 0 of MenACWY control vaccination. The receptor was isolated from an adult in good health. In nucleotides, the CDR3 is TGTGCCAGCAGCCTTAGGTTTGATTCACCCCTCCACTTT. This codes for CASSLRFDSPLHF.